This T cell receptor (beta chain) was obtained from a study of blood T cell repertoires in COVID-19. Across the whole study: Material from acute and convalescent COVID-19 was sourced from the United States, Italy and Spain. Nucleic acid was either cDNA or gDNA, and it came from T cells, B-cell-depleted T cells, or PBMCs.

J gave up 0 bases and V 2 bases, and 6 bases lay outside the gene matches. CDR3 length: 16 amino acids. Germline V gene sequence: CDR1 SGHRS, CDR2 YFSETQ. Per the study methods: The authors estimated nucleated cell counts from reference gene primer amplification. TCRdb's table, derived via immunoSEQ multiplex PCR, lists solely in-frame clones and lacks some. D and trimming come from the DNA, and the V and J calls and clone size come from that table. Of about 74,000 clones in the sample, about 90% were seen once. What was sequenced was peripheral blood. This clonotype was obtained from a woman older than 75 with active or convalescent COVID-19. V is TRBV5-1 and J is TRBJ2-3; TRBD2 matches 7 bases. CDR3 region: CASSFPLAESTDTQYF. Here the CDR3 DNA reads TGCGCCAGCAGCTTTCCTCTAGCGGAGAGCACAGATACGCAGTATTTT.